The T cell receptor (beta chain) described here comes from a study of read filtering for tumor transcriptome and immune sequencing. Study at large: R-ISS stage counts were eight or nine for I, about 15 for II, six or seven for III. Study results and limitations: Dropping single-read clonotypes raised IR-seq and RNA-seq shared-clonotype correlation. Approximately 80% of IR-seq clonotypes had one read, totaling about 4% of reads; RNA-seq: about 69% and 49%.

From roughly 390 ng of RNA, a library with molecular barcoded alpha/delta and beta/gamma adaptors was made. One entry per CDR3 protein, called by TCRdb with MiXCR from the reads. The sample consists of roughly 60,000 distinct CDR3 sequences, under 25% of them appearing once. There are a few counts of this clonotype. The antigen is undetermined. The CDR3 runs to 14 residues. Trimming at V came to 1 base and at J to 5 bases, leaving 3 bases not matched to a gene. Looked up from germline, CDR1 is SGHDT and CDR2 is YYEEEE. The V gene is TRBV5-6, the J gene TRBJ1-2; 9 bases are shared with TRBD1. The sample was a population of CD138-negative cells sorted from bone marrow. This sequence was found in a donor over 35 with multiple myeloma. The CDR3 here is CASSLPGQGYGYTF. In DNA form, the CDR3 reads TGTGCCAGCAGCTTGCCGGGACAGGGATATGGCTACACCTTC.